One and the same sample provided the 5 T cell receptor beta chains below, sequenced in a study of CD8 T cells in Susac syndrome. An amount of RNA that ranged from 0.5 to 1 ug was reverse transcribed with random hexamers. One entry per CDR3 protein, called by TCRdb with MiXCR from the immunoSEQ multiplex PCR reads. The data show approximately 200,000 distinct CDR3 sequences, approximately 95% seen once. The source material was CD4+ T cells from PBMCs. The receptors here all came from a human donor with multiple sclerosis.

The chain recombines TRBV9 with TRBJ1-6; D is unclear. The CDR3 has 14 residues. V lost 2 bases to trimming and J lost 7 bases, with 10 bases between them. CDR1 and CDR2 from the germline V gene are SGDLS and YYNGEE. CDR3 loop: CASSVGNQNSPLHF. The CDR3 coding sequence is TGTGCCAGCAGCGTTGGGAACCAAAATTCACCCCTCCACTTT.

The chain uses TRBV2 and TRBJ2-5, with D perhaps matching TRBD1 (6 bases). CDR1 SNHLY and CDR2 FYNNEI come from the germline V gene. The CDR3 spans 12 residues. Trimming left V 4 bases short and J 7 bases short, with 10 bases between. CDR3 region: CASSVADRTQYF. Written as DNA, the CDR3 is TGTGCCAGCAGTGTGGCGGACAGGACCCAGTACTTC.

J is TRBJ2-1 and V is TRBV11-2; D ambiguous. Per germline, CDR1 SGHAT and CDR2 FQNNGV. This CDR3 is 12 amino acids long. Trimming stripped 5 bases from V and 7 bases from J, with 9 bases between. The CDR3 loop reads CASSNSRNEQFF. As DNA, the CDR3 is TGTGCCAGCAGCAACAGTCGGAATGAGCAGTTCTTC.

This sequence joins TRBV12-3 or TRBV12-4 and TRBJ2-1, with 10 bases fitting TRBD1. The CDR3 sequence is 15 residues long. Trimming cost V 6 bases and J 5 bases; bases outside gene matches: 7. This CDR3 reads CASSLRDRGDNEQFF. CDR3 nucleotide sequence: TGTGCCAGCAGCCTTAGGGACAGGGGAGACAATGAGCAGTTCTTC.

CDR3 amino acids: CSARGTGRATEAFF. The CDR3 region has the DNA TGCAGTGCTAGAGGTACGGGGCGGGCCACTGAAGCTTTCTTT. V is TRBV20-1 and J is TRBJ1-1; D perhaps matches TRBD1 (5 bases). Germline V gives CDR1 DFQATT, CDR2 SNEGSKA (reference sequence). V shed 1 base and J shed 4 bases, with 13 bases lying between them. The CDR3 is made up of 14 amino acids.